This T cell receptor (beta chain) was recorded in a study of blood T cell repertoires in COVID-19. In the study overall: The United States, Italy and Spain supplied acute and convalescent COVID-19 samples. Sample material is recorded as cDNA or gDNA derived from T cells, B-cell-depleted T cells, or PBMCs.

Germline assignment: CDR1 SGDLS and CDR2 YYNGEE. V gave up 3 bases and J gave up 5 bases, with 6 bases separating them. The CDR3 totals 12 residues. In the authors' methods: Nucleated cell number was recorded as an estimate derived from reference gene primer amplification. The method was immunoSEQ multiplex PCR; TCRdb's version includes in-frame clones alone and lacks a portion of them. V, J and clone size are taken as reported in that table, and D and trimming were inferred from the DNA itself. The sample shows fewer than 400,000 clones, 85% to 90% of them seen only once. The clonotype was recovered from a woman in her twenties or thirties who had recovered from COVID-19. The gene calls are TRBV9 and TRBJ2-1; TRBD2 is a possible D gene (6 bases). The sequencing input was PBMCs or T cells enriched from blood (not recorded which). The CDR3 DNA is TGTGCCAGCAGCGGGGGGGACAATGAGCAGTTCTTC. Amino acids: CASSGGDNEQFF.